The 24 T cell receptor beta chains given below trace back to one sample, sequenced in a study of blood T cell repertoires in COVID-19 (dated by TCRdb to the early 2020s). Receptor libraries were prepared by the immunoSEQ multiplex PCR assay. TCRdb re-hosts the immuneACCESS table, in-frame sequences only. Its copies lack some clones; in the studies checked, an unresolved V gene accounts for under half of them, and the cause for the rest is not known. The sample includes 200,000 to 250,000 clones, with roughly 88% observed a single time. About 5.9% of the sample comes from the top ten. The specimen was peripheral blood. All receptors come from a woman in her thirties with COVID-19, enrolled during active disease.

J is TRBJ2-4 and V is TRBV28; D might be TRBD2 (6 bases). Trimming stripped 8 bases from V and 8 bases from J, with 28 bases between. CDR1 MDHEN and CDR2 SYDVKM come from the germline V gene. This CDR3 comprises 17 residues. CDR3 in amino acids: CASRTNRDSKGNHIQYF. CDR3 sequence (DNA): TGTGCCAGCCGAACGAACCGGGACTCAAAAGGAAATCACATTCAGTACTTC.

This clone occurred a few times. The V and J genes are TRBV10-3 and TRBJ2-7; D may be TRBD1 (6 bases). Germline CDR1 is ENHRY and CDR2 is SYGVKD. The CDR3 length is 13 residues. Trimming cost V 4 bases and J 3 bases, with 10 bases left between them. The CDR3 spells CAISAGQYYEQYF. In nucleotides, the CDR3 is TGTGCCATCAGTGCCGGACAGTACTACGAGCAGTACTTC.

The CDR3 reads CASSIRGQFYGYTF. The CDR3, as DNA: TGTGCCAGTAGTATTAGGGGCCAGTTCTATGGCTACACCTTC. The rearrangement uses TRBV19 and TRBJ1-2, with a tentative D call TRBD1 (5 bases). CDR1 and CDR2 (germline): LNHDA, SQIVND (reference sequence). V was clipped by 3 bases and J by 4 bases, with 12 bases between them. There are 14 residues in the CDR3.

The V call is TRBV5-1, the J call TRBJ1-5, with D unresolved. CDR1 is SGHRS and CDR2 is YFSETQ in the germline V gene. The CDR3 is 15 amino acids. V was shortened by 1 base and J by 0 bases, with 8 bases between the two germline ends. CDR3 sequence (DNA): TGCGCCAGCAGCTTGAACGGGAATAGCAATCAGCCCCAGCATTTT. Translating it yields CASSLNGNSNQPQHF.

This clone came up a few times. Here the CDR3 reads CASGQYSNQPQHF. CDR3 nucleotides: TGTGCCAGTGGACAGTATAGCAATCAGCCCCAGCATTTT. The V gene is TRBV10-3, the J gene TRBJ1-5; a possible D gene is TRBD1 (6 bases). V lost 10 bases and J 0 bases, leaving 10 bases between the germline ends. Germline CDR1 and CDR2: ENHRY and SYGVKD. CDR3 size: 13 residues.

This rearrangement joins TRBV11-2 to TRBJ1-2; D remains ambiguous. Germline CDR1 SGHAT, CDR2 FQNNGV. The CDR3 has 15 residues. Trimming removed 3 bases from V and 6 bases from J, with 17 bases in between. The CDR3: CASSLTHEVWNGYTF. CDR3 DNA sequence: TGTGCCAGCAGCTTGACCCACGAGGTATGGAATGGCTACACCTTC.

This sequence joins TRBV18 and TRBJ1-4, with 7 bases that match TRBD1. Per the germline V gene, CDR1 is KGHSH and CDR2 is LQKENI. V lost 1 base to trimming and J lost 3 bases; unmatched junction nucleotides: 5. This CDR3 comprises 16 residues. CDR3 nucleotides: TGTGCCAGCTCACCACTCTCCGGGACAGCTAATGAAAAACTGTTTTTT. Translation: CASSPLSGTANEKLFF.

V and J are TRBV12-3 or TRBV12-4 and TRBJ2-2; maybe TRBD2 (5 bases). This CDR3 comprises 13 residues. With 3 bases removed from V and 5 bases from J, the gap between germline ends came to 7 bases. The CDR3 DNA follows: TGTGCCAGCAGTTTTCGAGGGACCGGGGAGCTGTTTTTT. It translates to CASSFRGTGELFF.

This clone was seen just once. The V call is TRBV6-5, the J call TRBJ2-2; TRBD1 agrees at 9 bases. V lost 10 bases to trimming and J lost 13 bases; unmatched junction nucleotides: 13. This CDR3 is 13 amino acids long. CDR1 is MNHEY and CDR2 is SVGAGI in the germline V gene. DNA for the CDR3: TGTGCCACTTACAAACCGGGACAGGGAGTGCTGTTTTTT. This translates into CATYKPGQGVLFF.

This chain joins TRBV5-5 and TRBJ2-7; D possibly corresponds to TRBD2 (5 bases). Trimming removed 2 bases at V and 2 bases at J, with 23 bases between. Germline V gene data show CDR1 as SGHKS and CDR2 as YYEKEE (reference sequence). The CDR3 totals 18 residues. CDR3 residues: CASSLSPTYTEGPYEQYV. CDR3 in DNA: TGTGCCAGCAGCTTATCACCTACTTATACAGAGGGCCCCTACGAGCAGTACGTC.

The sample holds one count of this clone. The gene calls are TRBV28 and TRBJ2-2; TRBD2 aligns across 15 bases. The CDR3 consists of 19 residues. From germline, CDR1 is MDHEN and CDR2 SYDVKM. Germline trimming cut 5 bases from V and 0 bases from J; bases unmatched to any gene: 7. CDR3 in amino acids: CASSTRTSGRAANTGELFF. CDR3 in DNA: TGTGCCAGCAGTACCAGGACTAGCGGGAGGGCCGCGAACACCGGGGAGCTGTTTTTT.

The V call is TRBV4-1, the J call TRBJ2-1; 9 bases map to TRBD2. The CDR3 runs to 16 residues. The V gene's germline CDR1 is MGHRA and CDR2 YSYEKL. J gave up 8 bases and V 1 base, and 9 bases lay outside the gene matches. The CDR3 here is CASSQGGTSPLDEQFF. The CDR3, as DNA: TGCGCCAGCAGCCAAGGAGGGACTAGCCCCCTGGATGAGCAGTTCTTC.

This chain connects TRBV9 to TRBJ1-2, with 7 bases matching TRBD1. The trim removed 4 bases at V and 2 bases at J, leaving 5 bases unmatched. Germline CDR1 reads SGDLS; CDR2 reads YYNGEE. The length of the CDR3 is 14 residues. CDR3: CASSTQTGNYGYTF. The CDR3, as DNA: TGTGCCAGCAGCACCCAGACAGGGAACTATGGCTACACCTTC.

The chain couples TRBV7-2 to TRBJ2-5, with a possible D match to TRBD2 (6 bases). Germline lookup yields CDR1 SGHTA and CDR2 FQGNSA. The length of the CDR3 is 15 residues. Between the trimmed V and J ends, which lost 1 base and 4 bases, there was a span of 13 bases. CDR3 nucleotide sequence: TGTGCCAGCAGCTTAGTGCCTGAGGAGGGAGAGACCCAGTACTTC. Amino acid sequence: CASSLVPEEGETQYF.

V and J are TRBV28 and TRBJ1-5; maybe TRBD1 (6 bases). V shed 5 bases and J shed 4 bases, with 21 bases lying between them. Germline V gives CDR1 MDHEN, CDR2 SYDVKM. CDR3 size: 17 residues. The CDR3 DNA reads TGTGCCAGCAGTCCACAGGGTTGGTGGTCGCGAAATCAGCCCCAGCATTTT. It yields the protein CASSPQGWWSRNQPQHF. Full variable domain (outside the CDR3, taken from reference TRBV28 and TRBJ1-5): DVKVTQSSRYLVKRTGEKVFLECVQDMDHENMFWYRQDPGLGLRLIYFSYDVKMKEKGDIPEGYSVSREKKERFSLILESASTNQTSMYLCASSPQGWWSRNQPQHFGDGTRLSIL.

Turning to this clone: This same CDR3 is encoded by further DNA sequences in the sample. The V call is TRBV6-6, the J call TRBJ2-5; D may be TRBD2 (5 bases). Trimming removed 0 bases at V and 2 bases at J, with 7 bases between. CDR1 is MNHNY, CDR2 SVGAGI, per germline (reference sequence). The CDR3 is made up of 14 amino acids. The CDR3: CASSYSGGQETQYF. The DNA for the CDR3 is TGTGCCAGCAGTTACTCGGGCGGGCAAGAGACCCAGTACTTC.

This chain uses TRBV9 with TRBJ1-4; 8 nucleotides match TRBD1. The CDR3 spans 15 residues. Germline V gives CDR1 SGDLS, CDR2 YYNGEE. Germline trimming cut 0 bases from V and 8 bases from J; bases unmatched to any gene: 6. The CDR3 bases are TGTGCCAGCAGCGTAGGTGCAGGGGGCTCCGAAAAACTGTTTTTT. Amino acid sequence: CASSVGAGGSEKLFF.

The rearrangement uses TRBV7-9 and TRBJ1-4, with unresolved D. The CDR3 has 12 residues. CDR1 is SEHNR and CDR2 is FQNEAQ in the germline V gene (reference sequence). Trimming took 5 bases from V and 6 from J, leaving 7 bases between them. The CDR3 loop is CASSPRDEKLFF. CDR3 DNA: TGTGCCAGCAGCCCCCGGGATGAAAAACTGTTTTTT. Looking up the rest from reference TRBV7-9 and TRBJ1-4 gives the full variable domain: DTGVSQNPRHKITKRGQNVTFRCDPISEHNRLYWYRQTLGQGPEFLTYFQNEAQLEKSRLLSDRFSAERPKGSFSTLEIQRTEQGDSAMYLCASSPRDEKLFFGSGTQLSVL.

About this clone itself: Germline and junction disagree at one end, which may indicate a read error. The CDR3 bases are TGTGCTAGCAGCTACGGGGGGAGCACAGATACGCAGTATTTT. This translates into CASSYGGSTDTQYF. The V gene is TRBV7-7, the J gene TRBJ2-3; TRBD2 aligns across 7 bases. The CDR3 has 14 amino acids. The germline V gene has CDR1 SSHAT and CDR2 FNYEAQ (reference sequence). Together with reference TRBV7-7 and TRBJ2-3, the CDR3 gives the full variable domain: GAGVSQSPRYKVTKRGQDVTLRCDPISSHATLYWYQQALGQGPEFLTYFNYEAQPDKSGLPSDRFSAERPEGSISTLTIQRTEQRDSAMYRCASSYGGSTDTQYFGPGTRLTVL.

The V call is TRBV7-2, the J call TRBJ1-6; 7 nucleotides line up with TRBD1. V was clipped by 4 bases and J by 7 bases; unmatched bases: 7. Germline assignment: CDR1 SGHTA and CDR2 FQGNSA. The CDR3 consists of 15 residues. In DNA form, the CDR3 reads TGTGCCAGCAGCTCCCTACAGGGGTCCAATTCACCCCTCCACTTT. It codes for CASSSLQGSNSPLHF.

This clone was seen just once. The chain is built from TRBV11-3 and TRBJ2-7; 7 nucleotides agree with TRBD1. J gave up 7 bases and V 1 base, and 4 bases lay outside the gene matches. This CDR3 has 13 amino acids. CDR1 is SGHNT, CDR2 YENEEA, per germline. The CDR3 sequence: CASSLGAGGEQYV. Here the CDR3 DNA reads TGTGCCAGCAGCTTAGGTGCAGGGGGAGAGCAGTACGTC.

V is TRBV7-2 and J is TRBJ1-3; D gene ambiguous. V gave up 5 bases and J gave up 0 bases, with 17 bases separating them. The V gene's germline CDR1 is SGHTA and CDR2 FQGNSA. The CDR3 covers 17 residues. CDR3 protein: CASSQGGRSHSGNTIYF. As DNA, the CDR3 is TGTGCCAGCAGCCAAGGAGGACGGAGTCACTCTGGAAACACCATATATTTT.

This clone is a singleton in its sample. The genes are TRBV28 and TRBJ1-1, with a tentative D call TRBD1 (6 bases). CDR1 is MDHEN, CDR2 SYDVKM, per germline. CDR3 length equals 17 residues. The V and J ends lost 2 bases and 1 base respectively, with 17 bases between them. The CDR3 sequence is CASSLIALRTANTEAFF. CDR3 DNA sequence: TGTGCCAGCAGTTTAATCGCGTTACGGACAGCGAACACTGAAGCTTTCTTT.

The chain links TRBV19 to TRBJ1-1; TRBD1 is a possible D gene (6 bases). This CDR3 contains 15 residues. V lost 3 bases, J lost 3 bases, and 14 bases lay in between. Per germline, CDR1 LNHDA and CDR2 SQIVND (reference sequence). In DNA, the CDR3 is TGTGCCAGTAGTATGGGGGCAGGGACGGACACTGAAGCTTTCTTT. Translating it yields CASSMGAGTDTEAFF.